This T cell receptor beta chain originates from a study of T cell repertoires in MIS-A myocarditis (dated by TCRdb to between 2021 and 2024). TCRbeta CDR3 regions were amplified by the immunoSEQ bias-controlled multiplex PCR and were subjected to high-throughput sequencing. The study's processing was this. The immunoSEQ vendor pipeline collapsed and filtered CDR3 sequences to measure the abundance and frequency of each unique TCRbeta CDR3. Using a 90% global sequence identity threshold, CD-HIT clustered dominant CDR3 amino acid sequences together with SARS-CoV-2-specific ImmuneCODE TCRbeta sequences. Clones with frequencies of 0.1 to 1 were classed as hyperexpanded, and 0.01 to 0.1 as large. MiXCR was used to confirm CDR3 amino acid sequences and V and J gene assignments of dominant clones. The R stringdist package was used to calculate Levenshtein distances between the patient clonotypes and the ImmuneCODE hits. Sourced from immuneACCESS, this table was stored by TCRdb with only in-frame sequences that have V and J called. A share of the clones is absent; for the studies checked, an unresolved V gene accounts for under half, and the remainder has no known explanation. Clone size and V and J calls were adopted from that table, with D and trimming inferred from the DNA. The sample yields 10,000 to 13,000 clones; 65% to 90% were counted once. The ten biggest clones cover roughly 30% of the sample.

To note about this clone: The antigen this receptor binds is unknown. It has no much larger one-base neighbor in the sample; base qualities were not kept.

The QIAamp DNA FFPE kit was used to extract genomic DNA from formalin-fixed paraffin-embedded autopsy tissue. This sequence was found in a man in his late teens or twenties with fulminant myocarditis from multisystem inflammatory syndrome in adults (MIS-A) after COVID-19. Sequencing input: right ventricle heart tissue obtained at autopsy. The sample's cell subset or site, from its label and the paper: cardiac tissue sample (left or right ventricle, interventricular septum, or pericardium).

The CDR3 is CASSFPGNTEAFF. The bases read TGTGCCAGCAGCTTCCCTGGGAACACTGAAGCTTTCTTT. Recombination joined TRBV7-9 with TRBJ1-1; no D gene can be assigned with confidence. V lost 3 bases and J lost 1 base; the stretch between them is 6 bases long. CDR3 length: 13 amino acids, cysteine to phenylalanine. The DNA shown is the 39-base CDR3, in frame from base 1. For CDR1 and CDR2, the germline V gene (reference sequence) lists SEHNR and FQNEAQ.